This is a list of T cell receptor beta chains from one sample in a study of T cell responses to AZD1222 COVID-19 vaccine. Data came from immunoSEQ multiplex PCR; TCRdb stores just in-frame clones and leaves some out. In the table there are about 70,000 clones, 85% of which are singletons. The source was peripheral blood, collected on day 0 of AZD1222 vaccination. The receptor source for this set is an adult in good health. Each CDR3 is given with its conserved first and last residue. Each record gives: clone size, V gene, J gene, D gene, CDR3 DNA, CDR3 protein. D genes are given only for firm matches. Rows give clone size only sometimes, using once, few, many, or a class for an expanded clone.

clone size: NA
V gene: TRBV21-1
J gene: TRBJ1-2
D gene: NA
CDR3 DNA: TGTGCCAGCAGCATTATGGTCCTCTACTATGGCTACACCTTC
CDR3 protein: CASSIMVLYYGYTF

clone size: NA
V gene: TRBV6-5
J gene: TRBJ2-5
D gene: TRBD1
CDR3 DNA: TGTGCCAGCACCGATCAGGGGGCGAAGACCCAGTACTTC
CDR3 protein: CASTDQGAKTQYF

clone size: NA
V gene: TRBV10-3
J gene: TRBJ2-7
D gene: NA
CDR3 DNA: TGTGCCATCAGTGATCCAGGGGTCTACGAGCAGTACTTC
CDR3 protein: CAISDPGVYEQYF

clone size: NA
V gene: TRBV4-2
J gene: TRBJ2-3
D gene: TRBD2
CDR3 DNA: TGTGCCAGCACCTCCGGGACTAACGTAGATACGCAGTATTTT
CDR3 protein: CASTSGTNVDTQYF

clone size: NA
V gene: TRBV3-1/TRBV3-2
J gene: TRBJ2-1
D gene: NA
CDR3 DNA: TGTGCCAGCAGCCACAAGGGAGGGACACCTGAGAGTCCGTTCTTC
CDR3 protein: CASSHKGGTPESPFF

clone size: few
V gene: TRBV30
J gene: TRBJ1-1
D gene: NA
CDR3 DNA: TGTGCCTGGAGTGAAGGGGGCACTGAAGCTTTCTTT
CDR3 protein: CAWSEGGTEAFF

clone size: NA
V gene: TRBV12-5
J gene: TRBJ1-4
D gene: NA
CDR3 DNA: TGTGCTAGTGGTTTGGTACTTCGACGGTCCAATGAAAAACTGTTTTTT
CDR3 protein: CASGLVLRRSNEKLFF

clone size: NA
V gene: TRBV5-1
J gene: TRBJ1-1
D gene: NA
CDR3 DNA: TGCGCCAGCAGCCCGGGGACACTGAACACTGAAGCTTTCTTT
CDR3 protein: CASSPGTLNTEAFF

clone size: NA
V gene: TRBV18
J gene: TRBJ2-3
D gene: TRBD2
CDR3 DNA: TGTGCCAGCTCCTCCTTAGCGGGTTCTAGCACAGATACGCAGTATTTT
CDR3 protein: CASSSLAGSSTDTQYF

clone size: NA
V gene: TRBV2
J gene: TRBJ2-1
D gene: TRBD2
CDR3 DNA: TGTGCCAGCAGGGGGGGACTAGCGAATGAGCAGTTCTTC
CDR3 protein: CASRGGLANEQFF

clone size: NA
V gene: TRBV19
J gene: TRBJ2-2
D gene: NA
CDR3 DNA: TGTGCCAGTAGGACTTCGACCGGGGAGCTGTTTTTT
CDR3 protein: CASRTSTGELFF

clone size: NA
V gene: TRBV5-4
J gene: TRBJ1-4
D gene: NA
CDR3 DNA: TGTGCCAGCAGCTCGCGACAGAGAGCAGCAACTAATGAAAAACTGTTTTTT
CDR3 protein: CASSSRQRAATNEKLFF

clone size: NA
V gene: TRBV5-1
J gene: TRBJ1-1
D gene: TRBD1
CDR3 DNA: TGCGCCAGCAGCTACCGTCCCACCACAGGGGGCGGTGGGACTGAAGCTTTCTTT
CDR3 protein: CASSYRPTTGGGGTEAFF

clone size: once
V gene: TRBV5-6
J gene: TRBJ2-7
D gene: NA
CDR3 DNA: TGTGCCAGCACCTCCTCTAGGAGGTCCTACGAGCAGTACTTC
CDR3 protein: CASTSSRRSYEQYF

clone size: NA
V gene: TRBV24-1
J gene: TRBJ1-2
D gene: TRBD1
CDR3 DNA: TGTGCCACCAGTGATCCCGCGACAGGGCATGGCTACACCTTC
CDR3 protein: CATSDPATGHGYTF

clone size: NA
V gene: TRBV18
J gene: TRBJ2-1
D gene: TRBD1
CDR3 DNA: TGTGCCAGCTCATCCGGGACAGGGGGCTACAATGAGCAGTTCTTC
CDR3 protein: CASSSGTGGYNEQFF

clone size: NA
V gene: TRBV3-1/TRBV3-2
J gene: TRBJ1-1
D gene: NA
CDR3 DNA: TGTGCCAGCAGCCAAGATGGCAGATCCCTAGTGTGGACTGAAGCTTTCTTT
CDR3 protein: CASSQDGRSLVWTEAFF

clone size: NA
V gene: TRBV30
J gene: TRBJ1-1
D gene: TRBD1
CDR3 DNA: TGTGCCTCGGGACAGATGAACACTGAAGCTTTCTTT
CDR3 protein: CASGQMNTEAFF

clone size: NA
V gene: TRBV5-6
J gene: TRBJ1-4
D gene: NA
CDR3 DNA: TGTGCCAGCAGCCATGGACAGTTTAATGAAAAACTGTTTTTT
CDR3 protein: CASSHGQFNEKLFF

clone size: NA
V gene: TRBV7-6
J gene: TRBJ2-3
D gene: TRBD1
CDR3 DNA: TGTGCCAGCAGCTCGGACAGGATAGATACGCAGTATTTT
CDR3 protein: CASSSDRIDTQYF

clone size: few
V gene: TRBV5-1
J gene: TRBJ1-2
D gene: NA
CDR3 DNA: TGCGCCAGCAGCTTGGCTCCGGCGGGGGCGGATGGCTACACCTTC
CDR3 protein: CASSLAPAGADGYTF

clone size: NA
V gene: TRBV10-3
J gene: TRBJ1-4
D gene: NA
CDR3 DNA: TGTGCCACGGCGGGGGAGGGGGCTAATGAAAAACTGTTTTTT
CDR3 protein: CATAGEGANEKLFF

clone size: few
V gene: TRBV11-2
J gene: TRBJ2-7
D gene: NA
CDR3 DNA: TGTGCCAGCAGCTTAGACCAGAGCTACGAGCAGTACTTC
CDR3 protein: CASSLDQSYEQYF

clone size: NA
V gene: TRBV5-1
J gene: TRBJ1-2
D gene: NA
CDR3 DNA: TGCGCCAGCACCTCGCGCGGGGATATTAACTATGGCTACACCTTC
CDR3 protein: CASTSRGDINYGYTF

clone size: NA
V gene: TRBV7-8
J gene: TRBJ2-5
D gene: TRBD1
CDR3 DNA: TGTGCCAGCAGCTCCAGACAGGGGGGTCTACAAGAGACCCAGTACTTC
CDR3 protein: CASSSRQGGLQETQYF

clone size: few
V gene: TRBV12-3/TRBV12-4
J gene: TRBJ2-5
D gene: NA
CDR3 DNA: TGTGCCAGCAGCCTAATACAAGAGACCCAGTACTTC
CDR3 protein: CASSLIQETQYF

clone size: once
V gene: TRBV7-6
J gene: TRBJ2-2
D gene: NA
CDR3 DNA: TGTGCCAGCAGCTTGGCATCGGTTGGAGCCGGGGAGCTGTTTTTT
CDR3 protein: CASSLASVGAGELFF

clone size: NA
V gene: TRBV7-2
J gene: TRBJ1-1
D gene: TRBD1
CDR3 DNA: TGTGCCAGCAGCTACAACAGGGGAGAAGCTTTCTTT
CDR3 protein: CASSYNRGEAFF

clone size: NA
V gene: TRBV27
J gene: TRBJ1-6
D gene: NA
CDR3 DNA: TGTGCCAGCAGTTTAAGGGACTCCTCCCCCCTCCACTTT
CDR3 protein: CASSLRDSSPLHF

clone size: NA
V gene: TRBV11-3
J gene: TRBJ2-1
D gene: TRBD2
CDR3 DNA: TGTGCCAGCAGCTTGGGGGCTAGCGGGAGTGGTAATGAGCAGTTCTTC
CDR3 protein: CASSLGASGSGNEQFF

clone size: NA
V gene: TRBV3-1/TRBV3-2
J gene: TRBJ1-1
D gene: NA
CDR3 DNA: TGTGCCAGCAGCCAGACCGGCTTAGAAGCTTTCTTT
CDR3 protein: CASSQTGLEAFF

clone size: NA
V gene: TRBV4-1
J gene: TRBJ2-4
D gene: NA
CDR3 DNA: TGCGCCAGCAGCCATCCCCTCGTCGAAAACATTCAGTACTTC
CDR3 protein: CASSHPLVENIQYF

clone size: NA
V gene: TRBV4-2
J gene: TRBJ1-1
D gene: NA
CDR3 DNA: TGTGCCAGCAGCCAAGACACAGGAAACACTGAAGCTTTCTTT
CDR3 protein: CASSQDTGNTEAFF

clone size: NA
V gene: TRBV29-1
J gene: TRBJ2-1
D gene: NA
CDR3 DNA: TGCAGCGTCGCCGGATCTCAACCTTACAATGAGCAGTTCTTC
CDR3 protein: CSVAGSQPYNEQFF

clone size: NA
V gene: TRBV10-1
J gene: TRBJ2-3
D gene: NA
CDR3 DNA: TGCGCCAGCAGTGAGGGAGGACCTAGCACAGATACGCAGTATTTT
CDR3 protein: CASSEGGPSTDTQYF

clone size: NA
V gene: TRBV5-6
J gene: TRBJ1-2
D gene: NA
CDR3 DNA: TGTGCCAGCAGCTTTTTCGGGGTCGGGGGCTACACCTTC
CDR3 protein: CASSFFGVGGYTF

clone size: NA
V gene: TRBV10-3
J gene: TRBJ2-7
D gene: TRBD2
CDR3 DNA: TGTGCCATCCTCGCACTAGCGGGAGTTACGGTCTACGAGCAGTACTTC
CDR3 protein: CAILALAGVTVYEQYF

clone size: NA
V gene: TRBV5-1
J gene: TRBJ2-1
D gene: NA
CDR3 DNA: TGCGCCAGCAGCCCGGGAGCAGGAATCTACAATGAGCAGTTCTTC
CDR3 protein: CASSPGAGIYNEQFF

clone size: NA
V gene: TRBV19
J gene: TRBJ2-2
D gene: NA
CDR3 DNA: TGTGCCAGTAGTTTGGCAGGGGTGGGAGGCGGGGAGCTGTTTTTT
CDR3 protein: CASSLAGVGGGELFF

clone size: NA
V gene: TRBV27
J gene: TRBJ2-7
D gene: NA
CDR3 DNA: TGTGCCAGCAGTTCCTCGGGCGGTCCCTACGAGCAGTACTTC
CDR3 protein: CASSSSGGPYEQYF

clone size: NA
V gene: TRBV20-1
J gene: TRBJ2-7
D gene: NA
CDR3 DNA: TGCAGTGCTAGCTTTGGGAGCGAGCAGTACTTC
CDR3 protein: CSASFGSEQYF

clone size: NA
V gene: TRBV2
J gene: TRBJ2-5
D gene: TRBD2
CDR3 DNA: TGTGCCAGCAGCTGGACTAGCGGGGAAGAGACCCAGTACTTC
CDR3 protein: CASSWTSGEETQYF

clone size: NA
V gene: TRBV3-1/TRBV3-2
J gene: TRBJ1-1
D gene: TRBD1
CDR3 DNA: TGTGCCAGCAGCCGCCGACAGGGGGACACTGAAGCTTTCTTT
CDR3 protein: CASSRRQGDTEAFF

clone size: once
V gene: TRBV19
J gene: TRBJ2-5
D gene: TRBD2
CDR3 DNA: TGTGCCAGTAGTTTAGGGACTAGCGGGAGGTTCGAAGAGACCCAGTACTTC
CDR3 protein: CASSLGTSGRFEETQYF

clone size: NA
V gene: TRBV19
J gene: TRBJ2-1
D gene: TRBD1
CDR3 DNA: TGTGCCAGTAGACCCGGACAGGGTAGGGAGCAGTTCTTC
CDR3 protein: CASRPGQGREQFF

clone size: NA
V gene: TRBV3-1/TRBV3-2
J gene: TRBJ1-2
D gene: TRBD1
CDR3 DNA: TGTGCCAGCAGCCAAGCCTTCGGGACAGCCTATGGCTACACCTTC
CDR3 protein: CASSQAFGTAYGYTF

clone size: few
V gene: TRBV6-2/TRBV6-3
J gene: TRBJ1-5
D gene: NA
CDR3 DNA: TGTGCCAGCAGTTACTGGGGGAGCGGGGGAAGCAATCAGCCCCAGCATTTT
CDR3 protein: CASSYWGSGGSNQPQHF

clone size: NA
V gene: TRBV9
J gene: TRBJ1-6
D gene: TRBD1
CDR3 DNA: TGTGCCAGCAGCGCCCTGCAGGGGGGTAATTCACCCCTCCACTTT
CDR3 protein: CASSALQGGNSPLHF

clone size: NA
V gene: TRBV10-3
J gene: TRBJ2-7
D gene: NA
CDR3 DNA: TGTGCCATCAGTGAGGAGCTCTCCTACGAGCAGTACTTC
CDR3 protein: CAISEELSYEQYF

clone size: NA
V gene: TRBV4-2
J gene: TRBJ2-3
D gene: TRBD2
CDR3 DNA: TGTGCCAGCAGCCAAGATGCCAGCGGGGGAAGCACAGATACGCAGTATTTT
CDR3 protein: CASSQDASGGSTDTQYF

clone size: few
V gene: TRBV24-1
J gene: TRBJ1-2
D gene: NA
CDR3 DNA: TGTGCCACCAGTGATCGGATGGGAGGCTACACCTTC
CDR3 protein: CATSDRMGGYTF

clone size: NA
V gene: TRBV6-5
J gene: TRBJ2-5
D gene: TRBD2
CDR3 DNA: TGTGCCAGCAGTTTCTACTCTAGCGGGAGGGCCGGGACCCAGTACTTC
CDR3 protein: CASSFYSSGRAGTQYF

clone size: NA
V gene: TRBV5-1
J gene: TRBJ1-1
D gene: NA
CDR3 DNA: TGCGCCAGCAGCTTGGATGGGAGACCGAACACTGAAGCTTTCTTT
CDR3 protein: CASSLDGRPNTEAFF

clone size: NA
V gene: TRBV7-2
J gene: TRBJ1-1
D gene: NA
CDR3 DNA: TGTGCCAGCAGCCGGGGGGGGAGCACTGAAGCTTTCTTT
CDR3 protein: CASSRGGSTEAFF

clone size: medium-sized
V gene: TRBV7-9
J gene: TRBJ2-1
D gene: TRBD2
CDR3 DNA: TGTGCCAGCAGCCCCCTTGGAACCCGGGGGGACGATGAGCAGTTCTTC
CDR3 protein: CASSPLGTRGDDEQFF

clone size: NA
V gene: TRBV5-5
J gene: TRBJ1-6
D gene: NA
CDR3 DNA: TGTGCCAGCAGCTACAACTCGAATTACAGGGATAATTCACCCCTCCACTTT
CDR3 protein: CASSYNSNYRDNSPLHF

clone size: NA
V gene: TRBV6-2/TRBV6-3
J gene: TRBJ2-3
D gene: TRBD2
CDR3 DNA: TGTGCCAGCAGTTACCTTACGGGGGGAACAGATACGCAGTATTTT
CDR3 protein: CASSYLTGGTDTQYF

clone size: once
V gene: TRBV5-4
J gene: TRBJ1-2
D gene: TRBD1
CDR3 DNA: TGTGCCAGCAGCCCGACAGGGGACTATGGCTACACCTTC
CDR3 protein: CASSPTGDYGYTF